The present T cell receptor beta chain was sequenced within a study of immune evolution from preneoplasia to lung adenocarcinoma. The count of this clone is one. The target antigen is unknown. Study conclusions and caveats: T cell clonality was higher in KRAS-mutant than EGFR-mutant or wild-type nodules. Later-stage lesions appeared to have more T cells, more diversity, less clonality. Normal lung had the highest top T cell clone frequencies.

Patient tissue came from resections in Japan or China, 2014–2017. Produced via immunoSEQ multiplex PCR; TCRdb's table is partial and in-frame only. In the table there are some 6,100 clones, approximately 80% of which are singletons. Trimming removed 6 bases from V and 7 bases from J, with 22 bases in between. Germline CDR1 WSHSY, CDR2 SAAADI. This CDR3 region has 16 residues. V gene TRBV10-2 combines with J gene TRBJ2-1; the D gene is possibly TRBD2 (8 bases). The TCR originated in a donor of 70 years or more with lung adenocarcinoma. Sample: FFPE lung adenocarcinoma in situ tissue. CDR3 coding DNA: TGCGCCAGCAGGGACAGGACGAGCGGGAGTAGTAATGAGCAGTTCTTC. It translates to CASRDRTSGSSNEQFF.